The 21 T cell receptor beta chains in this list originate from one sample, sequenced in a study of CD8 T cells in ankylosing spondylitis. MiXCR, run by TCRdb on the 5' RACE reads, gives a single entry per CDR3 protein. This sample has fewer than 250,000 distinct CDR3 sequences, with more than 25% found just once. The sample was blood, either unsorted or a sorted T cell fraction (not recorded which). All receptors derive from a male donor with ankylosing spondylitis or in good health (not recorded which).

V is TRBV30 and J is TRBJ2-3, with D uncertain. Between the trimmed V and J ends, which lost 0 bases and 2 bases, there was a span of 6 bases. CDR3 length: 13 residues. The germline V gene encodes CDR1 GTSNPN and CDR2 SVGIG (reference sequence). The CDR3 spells CAWSVRNTDTQYF. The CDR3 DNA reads TGTGCCTGGAGTGTACGCAACACAGATACGCAGTATTTT.

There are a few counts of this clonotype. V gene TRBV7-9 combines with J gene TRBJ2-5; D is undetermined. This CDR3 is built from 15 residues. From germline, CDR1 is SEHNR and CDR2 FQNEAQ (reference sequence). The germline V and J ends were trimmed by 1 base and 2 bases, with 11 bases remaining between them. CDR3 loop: CASSLGIGIQETQYF. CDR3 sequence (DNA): TGTGCCAGCAGCTTAGGTATTGGGATTCAAGAGACCCAGTACTTC. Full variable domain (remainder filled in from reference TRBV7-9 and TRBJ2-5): DTGVSQNPRHKITKRGQNVTFRCDPISEHNRLYWYRQTLGQGPEFLTYFQNEAQLEKSRLLSDRFSAERPKGSFSTLEIQRTEQGDSAMYLCASSLGIGIQETQYFGPGTRLLVL.

CDR3 sequence reads: CASSLDTNSGANVLTF. The CDR3, as DNA: TGTGCCAGCAGCTTAGACACGAACTCTGGGGCCAACGTCCTGACTTTC. The V gene is TRBV7-9, the J gene TRBJ2-6; D is uncertain. Trimming removed 1 base from V and 0 bases from J, with 7 bases in between. Germline V gene data show CDR1 as SEHNR and CDR2 as FQNEAQ (reference sequence). The CDR3 totals 16 residues.

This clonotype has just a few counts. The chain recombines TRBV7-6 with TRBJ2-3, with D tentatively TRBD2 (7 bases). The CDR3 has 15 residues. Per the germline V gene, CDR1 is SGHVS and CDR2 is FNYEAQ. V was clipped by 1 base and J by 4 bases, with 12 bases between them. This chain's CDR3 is CASSLVGGGSDTQYF. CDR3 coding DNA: TGTGCCAGCAGCTTAGTAGGGGGGGGCTCAGATACGCAGTATTTT.

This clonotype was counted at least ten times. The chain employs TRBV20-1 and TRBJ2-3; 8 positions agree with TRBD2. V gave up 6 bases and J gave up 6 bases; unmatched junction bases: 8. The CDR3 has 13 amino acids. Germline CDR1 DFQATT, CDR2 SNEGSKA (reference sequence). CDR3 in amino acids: CSAQRGGLDTQYF. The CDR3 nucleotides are TGCAGTGCACAACGGGGGGGCCTGGATACGCAGTATTTT.

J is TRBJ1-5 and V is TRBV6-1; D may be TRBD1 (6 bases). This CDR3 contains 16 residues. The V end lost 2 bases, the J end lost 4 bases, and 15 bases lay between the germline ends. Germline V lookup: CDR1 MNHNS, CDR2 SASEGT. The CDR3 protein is CASSESSVGGNQPQHF. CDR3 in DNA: TGTGCCAGCAGTGAAAGTTCTGTAGGGGGAAATCAGCCCCAGCATTTT.

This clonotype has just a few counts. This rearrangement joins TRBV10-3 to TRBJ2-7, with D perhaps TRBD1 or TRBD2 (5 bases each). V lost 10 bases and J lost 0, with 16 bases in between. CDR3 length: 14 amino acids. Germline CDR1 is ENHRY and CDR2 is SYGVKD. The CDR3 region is CATTQGPSSYEQYF. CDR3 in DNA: TGTGCCACGACTCAGGGACCAAGCTCCTACGAGCAGTACTTC.

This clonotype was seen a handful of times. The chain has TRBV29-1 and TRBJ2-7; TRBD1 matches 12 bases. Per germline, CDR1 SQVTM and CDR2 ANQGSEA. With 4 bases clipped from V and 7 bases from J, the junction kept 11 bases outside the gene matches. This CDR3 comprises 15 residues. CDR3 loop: CSVVGGTGGAREQYF. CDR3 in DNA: TGCAGCGTTGTAGGGGGGACAGGGGGCGCGAGGGAGCAGTACTTC.

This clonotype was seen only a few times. CDR3 DNA: TGCAGCCCCAGCGCTGAAGCTTTCTTT. It encodes CSPSAEAFF. The V gene is TRBV20-1, the J gene TRBJ1-1; D is unresolved. Looked up from germline, CDR1 is DFQATT and CDR2 is SNEGSKA (reference sequence). There are 9 residues in the CDR3.

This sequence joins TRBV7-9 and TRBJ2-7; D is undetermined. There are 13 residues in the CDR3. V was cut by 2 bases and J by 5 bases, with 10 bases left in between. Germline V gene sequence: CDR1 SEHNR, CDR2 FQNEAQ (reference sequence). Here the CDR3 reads CASSLLREDEQYF. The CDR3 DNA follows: TGTGCCAGCAGCTTACTACGAGAAGACGAGCAGTACTTC.

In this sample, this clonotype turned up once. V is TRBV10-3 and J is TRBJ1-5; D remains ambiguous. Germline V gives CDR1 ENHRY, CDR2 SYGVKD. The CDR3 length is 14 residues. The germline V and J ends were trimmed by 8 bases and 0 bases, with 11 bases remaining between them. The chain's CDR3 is CAIASEYSNQPQHF. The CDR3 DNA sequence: TGTGCCATCGCGTCAGAATATAGCAATCAGCCCCAGCATTTT.

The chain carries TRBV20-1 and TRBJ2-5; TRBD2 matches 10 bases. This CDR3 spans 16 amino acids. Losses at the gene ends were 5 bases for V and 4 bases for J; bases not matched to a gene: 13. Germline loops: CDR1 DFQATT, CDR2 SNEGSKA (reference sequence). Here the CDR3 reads CSALGTSERGRETQYF. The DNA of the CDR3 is TGCAGTGCTCTCGGGACTAGCGAAAGGGGTAGAGAGACCCAGTACTTC.

CDR3 coding DNA: TGCAGCGTTGAACCGGGGACTCCTTCCCCCGATGAGCAGTTCTTC. Translation: CSVEPGTPSPDEQFF. The gene calls are TRBV29-1 and TRBJ2-1, with D tentatively TRBD2 (6 bases). The CDR3 totals 15 residues. Germline lookup yields CDR1 SQVTM and CDR2 ANQGSEA. V was cut by 2 bases and J by 8 bases, with 19 bases left in between.

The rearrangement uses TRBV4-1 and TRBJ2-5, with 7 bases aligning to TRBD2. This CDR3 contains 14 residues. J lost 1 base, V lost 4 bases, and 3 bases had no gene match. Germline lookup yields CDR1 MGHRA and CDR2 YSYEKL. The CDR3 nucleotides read TGCGCCAGCAGCCGACTAGCAGCCCAAGAGACCCAGTACTTC. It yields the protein CASSRLAAQETQYF.

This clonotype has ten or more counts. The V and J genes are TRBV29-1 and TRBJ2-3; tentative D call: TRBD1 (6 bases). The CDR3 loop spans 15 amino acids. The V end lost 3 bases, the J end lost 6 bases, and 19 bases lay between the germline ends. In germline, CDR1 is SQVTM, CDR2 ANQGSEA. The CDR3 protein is CSVESTGWGSDTQYF. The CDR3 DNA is TGCAGCGTTGAGTCAACAGGGTGGGGCAGTGATACGCAGTATTTT.

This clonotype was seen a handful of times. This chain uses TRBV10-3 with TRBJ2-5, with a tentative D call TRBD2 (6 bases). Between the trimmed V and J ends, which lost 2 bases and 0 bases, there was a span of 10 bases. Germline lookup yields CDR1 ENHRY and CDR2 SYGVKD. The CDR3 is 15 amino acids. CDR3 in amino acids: CAISERWGDQETQYF. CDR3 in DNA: TGTGCCATCAGTGAGAGGTGGGGGGACCAAGAGACCCAGTACTTC.

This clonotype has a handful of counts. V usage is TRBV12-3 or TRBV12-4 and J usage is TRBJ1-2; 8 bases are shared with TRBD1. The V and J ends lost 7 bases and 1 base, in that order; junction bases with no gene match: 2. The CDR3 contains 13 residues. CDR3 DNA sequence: TGTGCCAGCAACAGGGGGGGTAACTATGGCTACACCTTC. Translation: CASNRGGNYGYTF.

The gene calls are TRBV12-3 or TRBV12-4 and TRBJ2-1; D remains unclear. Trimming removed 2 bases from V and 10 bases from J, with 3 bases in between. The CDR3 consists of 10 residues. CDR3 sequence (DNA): TGTGCCAGCAGTTTAATCGAGCAGTTCTTC. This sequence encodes CASSLIEQFF.

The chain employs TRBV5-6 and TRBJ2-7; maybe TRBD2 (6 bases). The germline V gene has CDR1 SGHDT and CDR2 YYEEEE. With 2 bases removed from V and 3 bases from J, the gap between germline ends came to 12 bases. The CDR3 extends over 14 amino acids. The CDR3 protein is CASSFSRGNYEQYF. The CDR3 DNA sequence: TGTGCCAGCAGCTTTTCCCGCGGGAACTACGAGCAGTACTTC.

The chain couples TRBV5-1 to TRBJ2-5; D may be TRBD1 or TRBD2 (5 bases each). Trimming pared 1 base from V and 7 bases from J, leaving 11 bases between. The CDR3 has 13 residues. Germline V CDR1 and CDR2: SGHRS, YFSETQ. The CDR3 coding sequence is TGCGCCAGCAGCTTGCCTACGGGGCGGACCCAGTACTTC. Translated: CASSLPTGRTQYF.

The DNA for the CDR3 is TGTGCCAGCAGCCCTATGCTCTTTGACACTGAAGCTTTCTTT. It specifies CASSPMLFDTEAFF. V gene TRBV9 combines with J gene TRBJ1-1; D gene ambiguous. Germline CDR1 is SGDLS and CDR2 is YYNGEE. V was cut by 4 bases and J by 3 bases, with 13 bases left in between. This CDR3 region has 14 residues.